Described below is a single T cell receptor (beta chain) sequence and its context. PCR involved 60 Vbeta and 13 Jbeta primers. Original data processing: An analysis performed later counted around 80 million unique TCR beta chains (around 11 million of them shared). Sequenced by immunoSEQ multiplex PCR; TCRdb stores in-frame clones only, minus some. From that table come the V and J calls and clone size; the DNA was used to work out D and trimming. The sample lists tens of thousands of clones, around 73% seen once, with 5.4% in the top ten. Trimming took 7 bases from V and 9 from J; bases not matched to a gene: 9. CDR1 is LNHDA and CDR2 is SQIVND in the germline V gene (reference sequence). The length of the CDR3 is 14 residues. The sample comes from a study of cytomegalovirus exposure and HLA in healthy donors. Study at large: Roughly 77 million unique TCRs from HLA-typed donors made up an early data release.

The chain links TRBV19 to TRBJ1-6; 7 bases fit TRBD1. Sequenced sample: PBMCs. This TCR came from a man aged 50 or older in good health and CMV-seronegative. In DNA, the CDR3 is TGTGCCAGTACCCCAAGGACAGGACCTTCACCCCTCCACTTT. This translates into CASTPRTGPSPLHF. The full variable domain, with the rest looked up from reference TRBV19 and TRBJ1-6, is DGGITQSPKYLFRKEGQNVTLSCEQNLNHDAMYWYRQDPGQGLRLIYYSQIVNDFQKGDIAEGYSVSREKKESFPLTVTSAQKNPTAFYLCASTPRTGPSPLHFGNGTRLTVT.